Each of the 22 T cell receptor beta chains below was sequenced from the same sample in a study of cytomegalovirus exposure and HLA in healthy donors. Researchers ran the PCR with 60 Vbeta and 13 Jbeta primers. Here immunoSEQ multiplex PCR was the method, and the copy in TCRdb shows in-frame clones only, minus some. Of some 180,000 clones detected, roughly three quarters appear once; the ten largest clones hold over 2%. Material for sequencing was PBMCs. The receptors shown here come from a woman younger than 45 in good health and CMV-seropositive.

This clone was detected once. V gene TRBV13 combines with J gene TRBJ2-3; D gene unclear. The germline gives CDR1 PRHDT, CDR2 FYEKMQ (reference sequence). V was clipped by 4 bases and J by 7 bases, with 12 bases between them. The CDR3 spans 13 residues. CDR3 bases: TGTGCCAGCAGCTCCCTACGCACGAATACGCAGTATTTT. Amino acids: CASSSLRTNTQYF.

The rearrangement uses TRBV28 and TRBJ1-5; D might be TRBD1 (5 bases). Germline V gives CDR1 MDHEN, CDR2 SYDVKM. The CDR3 extends over 15 amino acids. V gave up 4 bases and J gave up 2 bases, with 12 bases separating them. The CDR3 bases are TGTGCCAGCAGTTCGCCGGGGGGGGGCAATCAGCCCCAGCATTTT. This gives the protein CASSSPGGGNQPQHF.

The J gene is TRBJ2-5, the V gene TRBV18, with D maybe TRBD2 (5 bases). The V end lost 1 base, the J end lost 8 bases, and 11 bases lay between the germline ends. This CDR3 region has 13 residues. Germline V gives CDR1 KGHSH, CDR2 LQKENI. CDR3: CASSPLAEGTQYF. The CDR3 nucleotides read TGTGCCAGCTCACCACTAGCCGAGGGTACCCAGTACTTC.

V and J are TRBV7-9 and TRBJ2-2, with a possible D match to TRBD2 (6 bases). CDR1 is SEHNR, CDR2 FQNEAQ, per germline (reference sequence). V shed 3 bases and J shed 5 bases, with 13 bases lying between them. The CDR3 extends over 15 amino acids. CDR3 DNA: TGTGCCAGCAGCTTTAGAGGTGGAGGGACCGGGGAGCTGTTTTTT. Its translation is CASSFRGGGTGELFF.

The rearrangement uses TRBV6-1 and TRBJ2-7; 8 nucleotides agree with TRBD2. CDR3 length equals 13 residues. The germline V gene encodes CDR1 MNHNS and CDR2 SASEGT. V lost 5 bases, J lost 6 bases, and 6 bases stayed unmatched. The DNA of the CDR3 is TGTGCCAGCAGTTCTCGGGGGGGCTCCGAGCAGTACTTC. It encodes CASSSRGGSEQYF.

V usage is TRBV7-2 and J usage is TRBJ2-2; 15 bases match TRBD2. This CDR3 is 18 amino acids long. V trimming: 5 bases; J trimming: 1 base; junction bases outside the gene matches: 5. CDR1 and CDR2 (germline): SGHTA, FQGNSA. The CDR3 protein is CASSIQGLAGGNTGELFF. In DNA, the CDR3 is TGTGCCAGCAGCATCCAGGGACTAGCGGGGGGGAACACCGGGGAGCTGTTTTTT. The whole variable domain, filled in from reference TRBV7-2 and TRBJ2-2, reads GAGVSQSPSNKVTEKGKDVELRCDPISGHTALYWYRQSLGQGLEFLIYFQGNSAPDKSGLPSDRFSAERTGGSVSTLTIQRTQQEDSAVYLCASSIQGLAGGNTGELFFGEGSRLTVL.

The chain uses TRBV15 and TRBJ2-7; 7 nucleotides match TRBD1. Germline CDR1 and CDR2: LNHNV and YYDKDF (reference sequence). This CDR3 spans 14 amino acids. Trimming cost V 0 bases and J 7 bases; bases outside gene matches: 6. CDR3 protein: CATSRDQTGREQYF. In nucleotides, the CDR3 is TGTGCCACCAGCAGAGATCAGACAGGGCGGGAGCAGTACTTC.

This clone turned up a few times. V and J are TRBV2 and TRBJ2-3, with D possibly matching TRBD2 (7 bases). V was cut by 7 bases and J by 6 bases, with 17 bases left in between. The CDR3 is made up of 14 amino acids. CDR1 and CDR2 from the germline V gene are SNHLY and FYNNEI. CDR3 sequence: CASNGRGPQDTQYF. The CDR3 nucleotides are TGTGCCAGCAATGGGCGGGGGCCCCAGGATACGCAGTATTTT.

This clone was seen a few times. The chain employs TRBV9 and TRBJ2-2; tentative D call: TRBD2 (7 bases). Deletions cut 0 bases from V and 1 base from J, with 10 bases between. CDR3 length: 16 amino acids. Germline V gene data show CDR1 as SGDLS and CDR2 as YYNGEE. For the CDR3, the DNA is TGTGCCAGCAGCGTAGCGGGGGGCATGAACACCGGGGAGCTGTTTTTT. Amino acid sequence: CASSVAGGMNTGELFF.

The chain employs TRBV28 and TRBJ2-7; TRBD2 agrees at 12 bases. J gave up 4 bases and V 1 base, and 5 bases lay outside the gene matches. The CDR3 runs 16 residues. Germline V gene sequence: CDR1 MDHEN, CDR2 SYDVKM. CDR3 sequence (DNA): TGTGCCAGCAGTTTATCGGCTAGCGGGGGGGAATACGAGCAGTACTTC. Protein sequence: CASSLSASGGEYEQYF.

This clone is a singleton in its sample. V gene TRBV28 combines with J gene TRBJ2-7, with 7 nucleotides matching TRBD1. The V and J ends lost 6 bases and 7 bases, in that order; junction bases with no gene match: 6. CDR3 length equals 12 residues. Germline V gene data show CDR1 as MDHEN and CDR2 as SYDVKM. CDR3 protein: CASREQGWEQYF. The CDR3 coding sequence is TGTGCCAGCAGAGAACAGGGGTGGGAGCAGTACTTC.

This chain links TRBV19 with TRBJ1-1, with 10 nucleotides matching TRBD1. J lost 4 bases, V lost 5 bases, and 4 bases had no gene match. The CDR3 contains 14 residues. Per the germline V gene, CDR1 is LNHDA and CDR2 is SQIVND (reference sequence). The CDR3 sequence is CASSPGTGVTEAFF. CDR3 sequence (DNA): TGTGCCAGTAGTCCCGGGACAGGGGTCACTGAAGCTTTCTTT.

V and J are TRBV19 and TRBJ1-3; D remains ambiguous. CDR3 length equals 14 residues. The ends were cut back, 2 bases at V and 0 bases at J, with 5 bases in the middle. The germline gives CDR1 LNHDA, CDR2 SQIVND (reference sequence). The CDR3 protein is CASSIPDSGNTIYF. Here the CDR3 DNA reads TGTGCCAGTAGTATACCAGACTCTGGAAACACCATATATTTT. Full variable domain (outside the CDR3, taken from reference TRBV19 and TRBJ1-3): DGGITQSPKYLFRKEGQNVTLSCEQNLNHDAMYWYRQDPGQGLRLIYYSQIVNDFQKGDIAEGYSVSREKKESFPLTVTSAQKNPTAFYLCASSIPDSGNTIYFGEGSWLTVV.

The chain carries TRBV29-1 and TRBJ1-5; 8 positions match TRBD1. V gave up 7 bases and J gave up 3 bases; unmatched junction bases: 11. CDR1 and CDR2 from the germline V gene are SQVTM and ANQGSEA. The CDR3 contains 15 residues. CDR3 in DNA: TGCAGCGCGCTCCTCGCCAGGGGGCCCAATCAGCCCCAGCATTTT. Protein: CSALLARGPNQPQHF.

CDR3 sequence: CASSLGTANSYEQYF. The CDR3 bases are TGTGCCAGCAGCTTAGGGACAGCCAACTCCTACGAGCAGTACTTC. The chain joins TRBV7-2 to TRBJ2-7; possible D gene TRBD1, 6 bases. V shed 1 base and J shed 0 bases, with 10 bases lying between them. Germline CDR1 reads SGHTA; CDR2 reads FQGNSA. This CDR3 has 15 amino acids. The full variable domain, in which reference TRBV7-2 and TRBJ2-7 provide the parts outside the CDR3, is GAGVSQSPSNKVTEKGKDVELRCDPISGHTALYWYRQSLGQGLEFLIYFQGNSAPDKSGLPSDRFSAERTGGSVSTLTIQRTQQEDSAVYLCASSLGTANSYEQYFGPGTRLTVT.

As to this clone: This sample includes further DNA sequences coding for the same CDR3. The chain joins TRBV6-6 to TRBJ1-3; TRBD1 might be the D (5 bases). Trimming removed 5 bases from V and 0 bases from J, with 5 bases in between. The CDR3 is 13 amino acids. Germline V gives CDR1 MNHNY, CDR2 SVGAGI (reference sequence). CDR3 residues: CASSQGSGNTIYF. The CDR3 coding sequence is TGTGCCAGCAGTCAGGGCTCTGGAAACACCATATATTTT.

The chain combines TRBV6-5 with TRBJ2-5; 9 nucleotides agree with TRBD2. The junction had 3 bases not matched to a gene; V was cut back by 3 bases and J by 1 base. This CDR3 contains 15 residues. Per the germline V gene, CDR1 is MNHEY and CDR2 is SVGAGI. The DNA for the CDR3 is TGTGCCAGCAGTTATTCAGCGGGGGGCCAAGAGACCCAGTACTTC. Residues: CASSYSAGGQETQYF.

This chain joins TRBV9 and TRBJ1-2, with 10 bases aligning to TRBD1. Germline lookup yields CDR1 SGDLS and CDR2 YYNGEE. The CDR3 spans 16 residues. J was trimmed by 3 bases and V by 2 bases; bases with no gene match: 7. This CDR3 reads CASSVDRDRGHYGYTF. The CDR3 DNA is TGTGCCAGCAGCGTGGATCGTGACAGGGGGCACTATGGCTACACCTTC.

The rearrangement uses TRBV29-1 and TRBJ2-1; 10 bases are shared with TRBD2. V lost 7 bases and J lost 6; bases outside the gene matches: 15. The CDR3 consists of 16 residues. CDR1 is SQVTM and CDR2 is ANQGSEA in the germline V gene. The CDR3 DNA is TGCAGCGCGTCCTACTCAACTAGCGGGGTTGGCAATGAGCAGTTCTTC. This encodes CSASYSTSGVGNEQFF.

The V call is TRBV9, the J call TRBJ2-1; no firm D call. The V gene lost 4 bases and the J gene lost 8 bases, with 10 bases spanning the gap. The CDR3 runs 12 residues. CDR1 and CDR2 from the germline V gene are SGDLS and YYNGEE. The CDR3 sequence is CASSPRRDEQFF. The CDR3, as DNA: TGTGCCAGCAGCCCTCGCCGGGATGAGCAGTTCTTC.

The gene calls are TRBV28 and TRBJ1-1; 11 bases agree with TRBD1. The CDR3 has 17 amino acids. The V segment lost 3 bases and the J segment 4 bases; nucleotides outside the gene matches: 10. Germline values: CDR1 MDHEN, CDR2 SYDVKM. The CDR3 nucleotides are TGTGCCAGCAGTTTGCGGACAGGGGGCCTTCAGTTCACTGAAGCTTTCTTT. Its protein is CASSLRTGGLQFTEAFF.

V gene TRBV2 combines with J gene TRBJ2-2; TRBD1 matches 10 bases. The V gene end was trimmed by 8 bases and the J gene end by 7 bases; junction bases not matched to a gene: 7. Looked up from germline, CDR1 is SNHLY and CDR2 is FYNNEI. This CDR3 is built from 14 residues. CDR3 in amino acids: CASRQGAGIGELFF. Written as DNA, the CDR3 is TGTGCCAGCCGACAGGGGGCAGGGATCGGGGAGCTGTTTTTT.